What follows are 9 T cell receptor beta chains derived from one specimen sequenced in a study of shared T cell receptors in the human thymus. This table comes from immunoSEQ multiplex PCR, and its TCRdb copy is limited to in-frame clones, with some not included. The sample holds approximately 580,000 clones, roughly 74% seen once. A further study also used this sample, focusing on human thymus T cells.

The sequencing input was thymocytes. The source is a boy under three years old with a congenital heart defect.

V gene TRBV28 combines with J gene TRBJ1-5, with TRBD1 identical over 8 bases. Per the germline V gene, CDR1 is MDHEN and CDR2 is SYDVKM. The ends lost 5 bases at V and 0 bases at J; junction bases unmatched: 15. There are 19 residues in the CDR3. The CDR3 DNA sequence: TGTGCCAGCAGTCCTATCGGGGACAGGAACTATCTTAGCAATCAGCCCCAGCATTTT. This gives the protein CASSPIGDRNYLSNQPQHF.

V is TRBV9 and J is TRBJ2-6; maybe TRBD2 (5 bases). This CDR3 is built from 17 residues. Germline loops: CDR1 SGDLS, CDR2 YYNGEE. Trimming left V 4 bases short and J 0 bases short, with 14 bases between. The chain's CDR3 is CASSPCEGLSGANVLTF. CDR3 sequence (DNA): TGTGCCAGCAGCCCGTGTGAGGGTCTCTCTGGGGCCAACGTCCTGACTTTC.

The chain carries TRBV28 and TRBJ2-2; possible D gene TRBD1, 5 bases. V lost 2 bases and J 0 bases, leaving 19 bases between the germline ends. The germline V gene has CDR1 MDHEN and CDR2 SYDVKM. The CDR3 runs 19 residues. The CDR3 region has the DNA TGTGCCAGCAGTTTAAACGCGTGGTTACAGGTTCCGAACACCGGGGAGCTGTTTTTT. Its translation is CASSLNAWLQVPNTGELFF. The complete variable domain, with remaining parts taken from reference TRBV28 and TRBJ2-2, reads DVKVTQSSRYLVKRTGEKVFLECVQDMDHENMFWYRQDPGLGLRLIYFSYDVKMKEKGDIPEGYSVSREKKERFSLILESASTNQTSMYLCASSLNAWLQVPNTGELFFGEGSRLTVL.

This chain uses TRBV14 with TRBJ2-1, with TRBD2 matching 7 bases. Germline assignment: CDR1 SGHDN and CDR2 FVKESK. The CDR3 loop spans 15 amino acids. The ends lost 0 bases at V and 8 bases at J; junction bases unmatched: 7. In DNA, the CDR3 is TGTGCCAGCAGCCAAGATCGGAGTAGCGGGTATGAGCAGTTCTTC. Amino acids: CASSQDRSSGYEQFF. Based on the CDR3 plus reference TRBV14 and TRBJ2-1, the full variable domain is EAGVTQFPSHSVIEKGQTVTLRCDPISGHDNLYWYRRVMGKEIKFLLHFVKESKQDESGMPNNRFLAERTGGTYSTLKVQPAELEDSGVYFCASSQDRSSGYEQFFGPGTRLTVL.

This clone was observed a single time. This sequence joins TRBV6-1 and TRBJ1-2, with D uncertain. CDR1 is MNHNS and CDR2 is SASEGT in the germline V gene. Trimming shortened V by 1 base and J by 3 bases, and 12 bases separated the two germline ends. This CDR3 has 15 residues. CDR3 DNA: TGTGCCAGCAGTGAAGGGTCAGGCAGCTACTATGGCTACACCTTC. Protein sequence: CASSEGSGSYYGYTF.

The J gene is TRBJ2-7, the V gene TRBV4-3; 10 nucleotides align to TRBD1. Germline lookup yields CDR1 LGHNA and CDR2 YSLEER. The CDR3 has 16 amino acids. The V gene end was trimmed by 4 bases and the J gene end by 2 bases; junction bases not matched to a gene: 8. The CDR3 DNA follows: TGCGCCAGCAGCCGAGCCCGGGACAGGGGTACCTACGAGCAGTACTTC. It is translated as CASSRARDRGTYEQYF.

This sequence joins TRBV19 and TRBJ2-7; 8 positions match TRBD1. Germline assignment: CDR1 LNHDA and CDR2 SQIVND (reference sequence). This CDR3 is 16 amino acids long. The V gene end was trimmed by 6 bases and the J gene end by 4 bases; junction bases not matched to a gene: 14. The CDR3, as DNA: TGTGCCAGTAGCAGCCCCTCGGGACAGGACATGTACGAGCAGTACTTC. It specifies CASSSPSGQDMYEQYF.

J is TRBJ1-2 and V is TRBV6-1; no clear D gene. Germline CDR1 reads MNHNS; CDR2 reads SASEGT. The V and J ends lost 0 bases and 2 bases respectively, with 13 bases between them. The CDR3 is 16 amino acids. The CDR3 region is CASSEARRSPNYGYTF. The CDR3 nucleotides are TGTGCCAGCAGTGAAGCGCGGCGGTCCCCCAACTATGGCTACACCTTC.

V usage is TRBV23-1 and J usage is TRBJ2-7; maybe TRBD1 (6 bases). TRBV23-1 belongs to the ORF category, with a function that is uncertain. With 4 bases removed from V and 3 bases from J, the gap between germline ends came to 13 bases. CDR3 length equals 14 residues. CDR3 protein: CASSPWGRIYEQYF. CDR3 sequence (DNA): TGCGCCAGCAGTCCGTGGGGGCGGATCTACGAGCAGTACTTC.